The rows below give T cell receptor beta chains drawn from one sample of a study of somatic mutations in cytotoxic T cells in rheumatoid arthritis. Profiling relied on immunoSEQ multiplex PCR, and the TCRdb table lists in-frame clones only, not all of them. The sample carries 11,000 or so clones, 70% to 85% recorded once. Specimen: CD8+ T cells sorted from blood. These TCRs come from a man aged 65 to 85 in good health. CDR3s include the opening cysteine and the closing phenylalanine or tryptophan. Each record gives: J gene, D gene, V gene, clone size, CDR3 DNA, CDR3 protein. D genes are given only for firm matches. Not every row has a clone size; where given, it reads once, few, many or a size class.

>TRBJ2-3|NA|TRBV18|NA
TGTGCCAGCTCACCACCCCAGGGTAGGACAGATACGCAGTATTTT
CASSPPQGRTDTQYF
>TRBJ2-6|NA|TRBV30|NA
TGTGCCTGGGTAACTCCGGCCGGGGCCAACGTCCTGACTTTC
CAWVTPAGANVLTF
>TRBJ2-7|NA|TRBV9|NA
TGTGCCAGCAGCCCCCGCGAGATCAACAGCTACGAGCAGTACTTC
CASSPREINSYEQYF
>TRBJ1-2|NA|TRBV4-3|few
TGCGCCAGCAGGCAAGGCCTCCGGGGGTCCGGCTATGGCTACACCTTC
CASRQGLRGSGYGYTF
>TRBJ2-5|TRBD2|TRBV19|NA
TGTGCCAGTACCCAAGCGGGAGGCCCCCAAGAGACCCAGTACTTC
CASTQAGGPQETQYF
>TRBJ2-1|NA|TRBV30|NA
TGTGCCTGGAGTGTAACCCAAATCGGTGAGCAGTTCTTC
CAWSVTQIGEQFF
>TRBJ2-7|TRBD2|TRBV6-1|few
TGTGCCAGCAGTGAAGCGAGTAGCGGGTCCTACGAGCAGTACTTC
CASSEASSGSYEQYF
>TRBJ2-7|NA|TRBV28|NA
TGTGCCAGCAGTTTTGATGGGGTCTACGAGCAGTACTTC
CASSFDGVYEQYF
>TRBJ2-5|NA|TRBV7-2|NA
TGTGCCAGCAGCTCAGAGGTATACTGGGAAAGAGAGACCCAGTACTTC
CASSSEVYWERETQYF
>TRBJ2-1|TRBD2|TRBV25-1|NA
TGTGCCAGCAGTGAGATAGCGGGAGTCTACAATGAGCAGTTCTTC
CASSEIAGVYNEQFF
>TRBJ1-2|NA|TRBV29-1|NA
TGCAGCGTTGTGGCAGGCTATGGCTACACCTTC
CSVVAGYGYTF
>TRBJ2-2|TRBD2|TRBV7-9|NA
TGTGCCAGCAGCTTATACAATAGCGGGGGAGTCGGAACCGGGGAGCTGTTTTTT
CASSLYNSGGVGTGELFF
>TRBJ2-1|NA|TRBV11-3|NA
TGTGCCAGCAGCTTGATGGAGGGAGCGTACAATGAGCAGTTCTTC
CASSLMEGAYNEQFF
>TRBJ2-3|NA|TRBV15|NA
TGTGCCACCAGCAGAGATGAGGGGGGAGACGGAGATACGCAGTATTTT
CATSRDEGGDGDTQYF
>TRBJ1-1|TRBD1|TRBV11-2|NA
TGTGCCAGCAGCTTTCAAAACACGGGACAGGGGACTGAAGCTTTCTTT
CASSFQNTGQGTEAFF
>TRBJ2-7|TRBD2|TRBV2|few
TGTGCCAGCAGGGCGGGGGAGCCTTACGAGCAGTACTTC
CASRAGEPYEQYF
>TRBJ1-5|TRBD1|TRBV13|few
TGTGCCAGCAGTCCCGGGACAGGGGGACAGCCCCAGCATTTT
CASSPGTGGQPQHF
>TRBJ1-1|NA|TRBV30|NA
TGTGCCTGTCCATCTACTAGGGCGGGCAACACTGAAGCTTTCTTT
CACPSTRAGNTEAFF
>TRBJ2-1|NA|TRBV19|few
TGTGCCAGTAGTATAGACGTGCTTCAGGGATACAATGAGCAGTTCTTC
CASSIDVLQGYNEQFF
>TRBJ1-3|NA|TRBV6-1|NA
TGTGCCAGCCTCGACAGTACGGGAAACACCATATATTTT
CASLDSTGNTIYF
>TRBJ2-7|NA|TRBV29-1|NA
TGCAGCGTTGAATCTGGGAGCTACGAGCAGTACTTC
CSVESGSYEQYF
>TRBJ1-1|NA|TRBV5-6|few
TGTGCCAGCAGCCCGCTCCGGGGCGCGGGGAACACTGAAGCTTTCTTT
CASSPLRGAGNTEAFF
>TRBJ1-1|NA|TRBV10-3|NA
TGTGCCATCAGTGAGTCGATTTCGGGGGGTACTGAAGCTTTCTTT
CAISESISGGTEAFF
>TRBJ2-5|NA|TRBV30|NA
TGTGCCTGGAGCCCTTCTGACGCCGTCCAAGAGACCCAGTACTTC
CAWSPSDAVQETQYF
>TRBJ1-1|TRBD1|TRBV6-1|NA
TGTGCCAGCAGCCCGTTTCGGACAGGGAACACTGAAGCTTTCTTT
CASSPFRTGNTEAFF
>TRBJ2-1|NA|TRBV13|NA
TGTGCCAGCAGCTACCTCAGTGGGGGGTACAATGAGCAGTTCTTC
CASSYLSGGYNEQFF
>TRBJ2-3|NA|TRBV9|few
TGTGCCAGCACTGGCCGCAACTCTCGCACAGATACGCAGTATTTT
CASTGRNSRTDTQYF
>TRBJ2-7|NA|TRBV27|NA
TGTGCCAGCAGTTTATCGCTTGGGTCCCACCACGAGCAGTACTTC
CASSLSLGSHHEQYF